Listed here is a single T cell receptor beta chain. The antigen this receptor binds is unknown. Base-call qualities are not available, and no considerably larger clone is one nucleotide away. Sequences LNHNV (CDR1) and YYDKDF (CDR2) are obtained from the germline V gene (reference sequence). The cysteine opens and the phenylalanine closes a CDR3 of 16 amino acids. The CDR3 DNA has 48 bases and is translated from base 1. V gives up 1 base and J gives up 0 bases, and the segment between their germline ends measures 7 bases. This sample was included in a study of T-cell reconstitution after alpha-beta-depleted transplantation in children (TCRdb year 2016). With regard to the full study: The study quantitatively tracked T-cell immune reconstitution after TCRalphabeta/CD19-depleted allogeneic hematopoietic cell transplantation in children using TCR repertoire profiling.

The library was made by PCR. The sequencer was an Illumina HiSeq 2500. To normalize quantification of the TCRbeta repertoire, the TCR libraries were built with molecular barcoding that relied on unique molecular identifiers. TCRdb reprocessed the public reads (quality trimming at Q25 with fastp, clone calling with MiXCR) and kept in-frame beta chains. Rows matching on CDR3 protein sequence are summarized as one entry with the most common DNA and genes. This sample gives 700,000 to 950,000 distinct CDR3 sequences in total; 15% to 20% of them show up just once. Under 6% of the sample is taken by the ten largest. Results and caveats for the whole study, not just this receptor: The apparently early alphabetaT-cell count recovery about two months after transplant was reportedly dependent on only several hundred rapidly expanded clones derived from non-depleted graft cells. Over the following months the frequencies of hyperexpanded clones went down, and after one year T-cell counts and TCRbeta diversity were mostly credited to newly produced T cells. In some patients, the high TCRbeta diversity seen at day 60 was put down to recipient T cells and intrathymic progenitors that had survived conditioning.

Sample treatment or condition, as interpreted from the label and publication: allogeneic hematopoietic cell transplantation with graft depleted of TCRalphabeta T cells and CD19 B cells. The children who served as transplant recipients had been given grafts of TCRalphabeta/CD19-depleted allogeneic hematopoietic cells. The sequenced sample was PBMCs, mostly from graft donor cells, obtained 360 days after TCRalphabeta/CD19-depleted stem cell transplant. The source is a male patient between 5 and 17 years old who had a stem cell transplant for acute lymphoblastic leukemia, so the T cells may come from the graft donor. This sequence uses TRBV15 and TRBJ2-6; no D segment can be confidently identified. The CDR3 corresponds to CATSRARSSGANVLTF. The base sequence is TGTGCCACCAGCAGAGCACGTTCCTCTGGGGCCAACGTCCTGACTTTC.